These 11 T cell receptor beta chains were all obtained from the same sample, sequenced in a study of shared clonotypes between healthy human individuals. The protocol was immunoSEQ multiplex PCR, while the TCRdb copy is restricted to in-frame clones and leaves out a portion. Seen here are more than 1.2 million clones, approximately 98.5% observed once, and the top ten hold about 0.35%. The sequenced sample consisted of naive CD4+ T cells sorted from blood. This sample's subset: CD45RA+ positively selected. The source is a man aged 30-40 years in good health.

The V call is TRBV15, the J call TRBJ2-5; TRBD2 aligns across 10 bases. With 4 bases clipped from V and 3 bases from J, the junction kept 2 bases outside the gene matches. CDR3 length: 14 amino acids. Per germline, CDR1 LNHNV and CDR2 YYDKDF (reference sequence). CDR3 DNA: TGTGCCACCAGCACAAGCGGGAGGGAAGAGACCCAGTACTTC. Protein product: CATSTSGREETQYF.

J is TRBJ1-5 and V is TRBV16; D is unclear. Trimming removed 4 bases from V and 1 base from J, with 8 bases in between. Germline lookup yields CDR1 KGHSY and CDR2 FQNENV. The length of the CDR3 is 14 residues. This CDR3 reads CASSLRESNQPQHF. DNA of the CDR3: TGTGCCAGCAGCCTGCGGGAAAGCAATCAGCCCCAGCATTTT.

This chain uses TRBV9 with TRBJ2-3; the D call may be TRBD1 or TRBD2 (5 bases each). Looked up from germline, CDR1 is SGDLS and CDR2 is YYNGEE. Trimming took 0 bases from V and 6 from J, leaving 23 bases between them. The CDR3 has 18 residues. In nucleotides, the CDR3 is TGTGCCAGCAGCGTAGACCCTGGGGCTAGAAGGGAGTGGGATACGCAGTATTTT. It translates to CASSVDPGARREWDTQYF.

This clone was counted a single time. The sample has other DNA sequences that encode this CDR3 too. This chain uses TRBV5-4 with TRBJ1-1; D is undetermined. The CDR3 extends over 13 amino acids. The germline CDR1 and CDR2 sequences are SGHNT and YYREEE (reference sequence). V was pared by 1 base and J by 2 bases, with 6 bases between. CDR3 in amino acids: CASSLRGNTEAFF. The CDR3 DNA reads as TGTGCCAGCAGCTTGCGGGGTAACACTGAAGCTTTCTTT. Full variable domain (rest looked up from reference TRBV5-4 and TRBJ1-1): ETGVTQSPTHLIKTRGQQVTLRCSSQSGHNTVSWYQQALGQGPQFIFQYYREEENGRGNFPPRFSGLQFPNYSSELNVNALELDDSALYLCASSLRGNTEAFFGQGTRLTVV.

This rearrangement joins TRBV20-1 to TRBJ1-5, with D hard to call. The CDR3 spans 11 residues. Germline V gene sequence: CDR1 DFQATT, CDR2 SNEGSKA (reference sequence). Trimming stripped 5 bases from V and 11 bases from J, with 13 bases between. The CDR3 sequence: CSALEGVAQHF. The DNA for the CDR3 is TGCAGTGCTCTAGAAGGCGTAGCCCAGCATTTT.

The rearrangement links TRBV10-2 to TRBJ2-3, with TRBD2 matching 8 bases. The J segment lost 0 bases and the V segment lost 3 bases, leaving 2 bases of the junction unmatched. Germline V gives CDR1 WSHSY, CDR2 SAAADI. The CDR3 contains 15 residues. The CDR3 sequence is CASSEGGRSTDTQYF. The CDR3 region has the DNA TGCGCCAGCAGTGAAGGCGGGAGGAGCACAGATACGCAGTATTTT.

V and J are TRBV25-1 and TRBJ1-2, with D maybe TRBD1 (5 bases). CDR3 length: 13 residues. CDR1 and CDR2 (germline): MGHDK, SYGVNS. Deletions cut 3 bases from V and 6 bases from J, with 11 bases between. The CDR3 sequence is CASSDRDRDGYTF. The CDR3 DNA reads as TGTGCCAGCAGTGATCGGGACCGGGATGGCTACACCTTC.

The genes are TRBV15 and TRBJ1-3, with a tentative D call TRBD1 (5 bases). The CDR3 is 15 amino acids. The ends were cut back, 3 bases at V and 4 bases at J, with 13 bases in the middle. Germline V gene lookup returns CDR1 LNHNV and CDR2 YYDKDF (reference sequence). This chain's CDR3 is CATSSAGSAGNTIYF. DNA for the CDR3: TGTGCCACCAGCAGTGCAGGGAGTGCCGGAAACACCATATATTTT.

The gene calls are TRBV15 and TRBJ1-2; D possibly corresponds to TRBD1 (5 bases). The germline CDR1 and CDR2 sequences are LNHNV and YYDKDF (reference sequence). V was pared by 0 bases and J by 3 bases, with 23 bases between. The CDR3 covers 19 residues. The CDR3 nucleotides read TGTGCCACCAGCAGAGATGGGAGGACCGACCGGACACTCCACTATGGCTACACCTTC. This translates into CATSRDGRTDRTLHYGYTF.

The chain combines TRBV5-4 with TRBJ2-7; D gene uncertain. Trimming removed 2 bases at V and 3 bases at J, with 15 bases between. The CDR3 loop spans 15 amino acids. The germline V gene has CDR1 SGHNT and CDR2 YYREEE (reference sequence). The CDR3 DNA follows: TGTGCCAGCAGCTTCGATCAGGCCGCATTCTACGAGCAGTACTTC. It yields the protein CASSFDQAAFYEQYF. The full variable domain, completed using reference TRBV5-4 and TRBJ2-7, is ETGVTQSPTHLIKTRGQQVTLRCSSQSGHNTVSWYQQALGQGPQFIFQYYREEENGRGNFPPRFSGLQFPNYSSELNVNALELDDSALYLCASSFDQAAFYEQYFGPGTRLTVT.

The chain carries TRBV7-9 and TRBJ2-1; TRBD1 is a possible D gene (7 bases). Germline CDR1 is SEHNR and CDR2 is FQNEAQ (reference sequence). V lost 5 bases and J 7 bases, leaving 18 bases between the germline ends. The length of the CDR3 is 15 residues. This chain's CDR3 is CASSPGAAGGNEQFF. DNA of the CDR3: TGTGCCAGCAGCCCGGGAGCCGCAGGGGGGAATGAGCAGTTCTTC.